This record covers a single T cell receptor beta chain. These data belong to a study of identifying expanded T cells in peripheral blood. This table comes from immunoSEQ multiplex PCR, and its TCRdb copy is limited to in-frame clones, with some not included. The sample carries around 68,000 clones, more than 75% recorded once. V shed 1 base and J shed 8 bases, with 16 bases lying between them. CDR1 is SGHRS, CDR2 YFSETQ, per germline. The CDR3 runs to 15 residues. The sequence derives from a person aged 18 to 69 in good health. Sequencing used blood. This sequence joins TRBV5-1 and TRBJ2-1; D possibly corresponds to TRBD2 (6 bases). This CDR3 reads CASSLSTPWGDEQFF. The CDR3, as DNA: TGCGCCAGCAGCTTGTCTACCCCCTGGGGGGATGAGCAGTTCTTC.